This TCR beta chain was observed in a study of vaccination effects on CD4 cells after COVID-19 (dated 2022 in TCRdb). General notes on the study: Post-vaccine samples across the study were collected a median of 72 days after the second dose, with a range of 14 to 241. The study compared SARS-CoV-2 spike-specific CD4+ TCR repertoires before and after mRNA vaccination in COVID-19 convalescent patients and infection-naive vaccine recipients. Altogether, around ten COVID-19 convalescent patients and a few SARS-CoV-2-naive healthy vaccine recipients made up the full study. The Oncomine TCR Beta short-read assay on an Illumina iSeq 100 was used to sequence cultures from other donors in the study. What the research found in general, with its limitations: The study was limited by a small number of convalescent patients and lacked early post-infection timepoints. In healthy vaccine recipients, vaccine-induced clones were almost all SARS-CoV-2 mono-reactive, with only 1 of 255 cross-reactive with common cold coronaviruses. Marked clonal contraction was observed in both infection-induced and vaccine-induced clones at late post-vaccination timepoints, consistent with waning T cell responses.

Points on this clone: Its antigen target is currently unknown. Base quality data are lacking; no much larger clone is found one base away.

The CDR3, from cysteine to phenylalanine, totals 15 residues. CDR3 DNA only is kept here, 45 bases in frame from base 1. From the germline V gene, CDR1 is SGDLS and CDR2 is YYNGEE. Germline trimming amounts to 4 bases on V and 4 bases on J, with 6 as the count of junction bases outside the gene matches. In the ViraFEST assay, PBMC were stimulated with viral peptide pools, and TCR sequencing was then used to find antigen-specific CD4+ T cell clonotypes based on their expansion. After approximately 11 days of culture, CD4+ T cells were isolated with the EasySep CD4+ T cell isolation kit. Each participant got two doses of an mRNA SARS-CoV-2 vaccine, either BNT162b2 or mRNA-1273. Healthy vaccine recipients had no prior SARS-CoV-2 infection, confirmed by negative nucleocapsid antibodies before and after vaccination. Fewer than 2.5 million PBMC per well were cultured in IMDM with about 5.4% human AB serum, 10 IU/ml IL-2 and gentamicin, plus 10 ug/ml peptides. Half of the culture medium was replaced with fresh IL-2-containing medium on days 3 and 7. Unless noted otherwise, every peptide stimulation condition was cultured in triplicate wells. Using Ficoll-Paque Plus gradient centrifugation, PBMC were separated from whole blood and then either used fresh or cryopreserved at -140C. The overlapping peptide pools covered the spike proteins of SARS-CoV-2 as well as those of the common cold coronaviruses HCoV-NL63, HCoV-OC43 and HCoV-229E. Genomic DNA was extracted from cultured CD4+ T cells with the QIAamp micro DNA kit.

Libraries were constructed by the immunoSEQ multiplex PCR assay. DNA from the cultured and isolated CD4+ T cells underwent TCR beta CDR3 sequencing. Concerning the study's data processing: The analysis removed non-productive TCR sequences, trimmed reads to the CDR3 region, and retained only CDR3s that were 7 or more amino acids long. The MANAFEST web app was used to identify antigen-specific clonotypes by comparing expansion in peptide wells with expansion in reference cultures. To be called positive, a clone needed expansion at FDR<0.05 compared with the reference and with all other wells, an odds ratio greater than 5, and a frequency greater than 0.1% in two replicate wells. A clonotype was called cross-reactive if it was significantly expanded both in SARS-CoV-2 spike wells and in at least one common cold coronavirus spike condition. Levenshtein distance calculated with the stringdist R package was used to assess CDR3 similarity, and unrooted trees were constructed with ape in R 3.6.1. The immuneACCESS repertoire file appears here via TCRdb, limited to in-frame rearrangements. These files lack a portion of the clones; in checked studies, under half of the deficit traces to unresolved V genes, and the cause of the others is not known. V, J and clone size were drawn from that table, and D and trimming were deduced from the DNA. Here the sample has around 22,000 clones; 70% to 80% occur a single time. The ten biggest clones cover around 9.1% of the sample.

The rearrangement joined TRBV9 to TRBJ2-2, and 8 bases in between align with TRBD2. Sequenced material: CD4+ T cells from PBMCs cultured with HCoV-229E spike peptides, taken after COVID-19 vaccination. The meaning of the sample's cell subset or site label: HCoV-229E spike overlapping peptide pool stimulation. This clonotype was obtained from a human donor who received a COVID-19 vaccine. The nucleotide sequence reads as follows: TGTGCCAGCAGCCCTACCGGGACTAGCACCGGGGAGCTGTTTTTT. Translated, it gives CASSPTGTSTGELFF.